The clone carrying this T cell receptor (beta chain) showed up many times. This sample was taken from a study of response to subunit inactivated influenza vaccine. TCRdb analysed the RT-PCR reads with MiXCR anew, one entry per CDR3 protein. Of about 500,000 distinct CDR3 sequences in the sample, 16% were seen once. The CDR3 extends over 13 amino acids. CDR1 and CDR2 from the germline V gene are SGHAT and FQNNGV. Deletions cut 6 bases from V and 4 bases from J, with 12 bases between. The starting material was CD4+ T cells sorted from PBMCs, obtained less than 30 months after vaccination. The chain couples TRBV11-2 to TRBJ1-1; TRBD1 might be the D (5 bases). This TCR was sampled from a man aged 45-69 years who received an inactivated influenza vaccine. The CDR3 is CASRRGWGTEAFF. The CDR3 region has the DNA TGTGCCAGCAGGAGGGGCTGGGGCACTGAAGCTTTCTTT.